The present T cell receptor (beta chain) was sequenced within a study of technical replicates of blood from a handful of donors (TCRdb year 2017). With respect to this clone: Which antigen it targets is not known. No clone much larger than this one lies a single base away; base qualities are absent.

Library preparation employed the immunoSEQ multiplex PCR assay. TCRdb provides this immuneACCESS table in a form limited to in-frame rearrangements. Some clones are lacking; in checked studies, under half of them reflect an unresolved V gene, and why the rest are absent is not known. The sample data list some 99,000 clones, and about 95% of these were observed just once. Of the sample, around 0.21% falls within the top ten clones. Sequencing was carried out using T cells isolated from PBMCs. The TCR comes from a human donor in good health.

The base sequence is TGTGCCAGCACCCTGGGACTAGCTCAAAAGACCCAGTACTTC. This is translated as CASTLGLAQKTQYF. The rearrangement joined TRBV28 to TRBJ2-5; TRBD2 agrees with 9 junctional bases. V trim: 7 bases; J trim: 6 bases; unmatched bases: 9. Per the germline V gene, MDHEN is the CDR1 and SYDVKM is the CDR2. The CDR3 holds 14 amino acids from the cysteine to the phenylalanine. The CDR3 DNA has 42 bases and is translated from base 1.